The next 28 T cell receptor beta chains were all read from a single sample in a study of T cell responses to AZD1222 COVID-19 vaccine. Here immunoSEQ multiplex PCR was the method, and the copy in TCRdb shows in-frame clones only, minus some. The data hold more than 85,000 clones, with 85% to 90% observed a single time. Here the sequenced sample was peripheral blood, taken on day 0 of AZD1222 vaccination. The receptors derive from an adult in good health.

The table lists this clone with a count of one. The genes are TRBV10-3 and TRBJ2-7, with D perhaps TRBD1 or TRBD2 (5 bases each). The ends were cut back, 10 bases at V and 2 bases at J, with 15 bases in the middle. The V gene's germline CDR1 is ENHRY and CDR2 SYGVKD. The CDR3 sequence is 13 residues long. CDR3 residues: CATRRDPTYEQYF. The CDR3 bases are TGTGCCACCCGCCGGGACCCCACCTACGAGCAGTACTTC.

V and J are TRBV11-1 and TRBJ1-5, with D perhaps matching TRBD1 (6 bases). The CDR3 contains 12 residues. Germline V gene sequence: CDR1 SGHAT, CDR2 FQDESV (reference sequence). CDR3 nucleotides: TGTGCTGGAAGGGGGGGCAATCAGCCCCAGCATTTT. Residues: CAGRGGNQPQHF.

The CDR3 DNA is TGCGCCAGCAGCCTCAGAGGCACCGGGGAGCTGTTTTTT. It is translated as CASSLRGTGELFF. The chain joins TRBV4-3 to TRBJ2-2; no definite D call. The CDR3 has 13 amino acids. V was trimmed by 4 bases and J by 4 bases, leaving 7 bases between them. Looked up from germline, CDR1 is LGHNA and CDR2 is YSLEER.

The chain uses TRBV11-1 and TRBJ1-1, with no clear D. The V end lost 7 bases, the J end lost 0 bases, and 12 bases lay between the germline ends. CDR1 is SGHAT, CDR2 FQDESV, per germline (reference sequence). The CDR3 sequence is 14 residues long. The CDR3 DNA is TGTGCCAGCAATGAACGGATCATGAACACTGAAGCTTTCTTT. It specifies CASNERIMNTEAFF.

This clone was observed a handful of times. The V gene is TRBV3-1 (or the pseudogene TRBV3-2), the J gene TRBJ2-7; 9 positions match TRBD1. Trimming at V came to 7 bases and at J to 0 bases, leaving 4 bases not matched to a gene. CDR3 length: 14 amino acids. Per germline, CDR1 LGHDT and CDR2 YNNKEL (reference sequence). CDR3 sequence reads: CASNDRGSSYEQYF. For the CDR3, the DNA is TGTGCCAGCAACGACAGGGGGAGCTCCTACGAGCAGTACTTC.

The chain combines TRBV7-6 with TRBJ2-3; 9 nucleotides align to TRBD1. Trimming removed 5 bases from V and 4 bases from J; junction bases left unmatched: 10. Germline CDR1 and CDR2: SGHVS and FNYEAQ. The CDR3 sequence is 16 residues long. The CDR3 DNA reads TGTGCCAGCAGCCCTCTTATGGACAGGGGCGCAGATACGCAGTATTTT. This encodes CASSPLMDRGADTQYF.

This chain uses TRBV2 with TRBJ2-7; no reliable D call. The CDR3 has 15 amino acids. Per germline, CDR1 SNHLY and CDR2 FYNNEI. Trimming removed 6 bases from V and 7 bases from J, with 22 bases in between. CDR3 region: CASRESRTTRREQYF. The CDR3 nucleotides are TGTGCCAGCAGGGAAAGTCGGACCACACGCAGAGAGCAGTACTTC.

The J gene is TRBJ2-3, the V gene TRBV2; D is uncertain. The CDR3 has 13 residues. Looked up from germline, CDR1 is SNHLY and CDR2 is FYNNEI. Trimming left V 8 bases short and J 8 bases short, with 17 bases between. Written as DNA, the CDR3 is TGTGCCAGCGCGTTGACCGATCCGGGTACGCAGTATTTT. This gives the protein CASALTDPGTQYF.

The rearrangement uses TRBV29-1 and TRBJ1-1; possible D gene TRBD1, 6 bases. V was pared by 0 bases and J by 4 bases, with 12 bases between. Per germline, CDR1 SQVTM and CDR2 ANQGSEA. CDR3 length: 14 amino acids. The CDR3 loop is CSVEEQGGATEAFF. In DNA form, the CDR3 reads TGCAGCGTTGAAGAACAGGGAGGGGCCACTGAAGCTTTCTTT.

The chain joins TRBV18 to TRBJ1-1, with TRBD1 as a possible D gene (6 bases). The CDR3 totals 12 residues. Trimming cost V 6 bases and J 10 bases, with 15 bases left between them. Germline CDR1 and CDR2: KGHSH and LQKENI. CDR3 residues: CASSPEGGRAFF. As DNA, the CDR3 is TGTGCCAGCTCCCCCGAGGGGGGTAGAGCTTTCTTT.

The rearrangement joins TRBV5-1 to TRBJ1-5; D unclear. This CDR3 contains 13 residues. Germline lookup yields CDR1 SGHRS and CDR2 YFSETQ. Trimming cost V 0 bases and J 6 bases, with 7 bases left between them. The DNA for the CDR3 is TGCGCCAGCAGCTTGGAGCCGGTTCAGCCCCAGCATTTT. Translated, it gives CASSLEPVQPQHF.

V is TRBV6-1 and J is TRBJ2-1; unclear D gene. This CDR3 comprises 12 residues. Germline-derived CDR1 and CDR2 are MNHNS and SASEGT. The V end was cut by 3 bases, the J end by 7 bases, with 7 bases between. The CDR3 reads CASSDLGNEQFF. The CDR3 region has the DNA TGTGCCAGCAGTGACCTAGGGAATGAGCAGTTCTTC.

CDR3 amino acids: CASSTLAPQETQYF. The CDR3 region has the DNA TGTGCCAGCAGCACTCTAGCGCCCCAAGAGACCCAGTACTTC. The chain recombines TRBV28 with TRBJ2-5; possibly TRBD2 for D (6 bases). Trimming took off 6 bases at V and 1 base at J, with 12 bases between the two ends. Germline V gene sequence: CDR1 MDHEN, CDR2 SYDVKM. This CDR3 region has 14 residues.

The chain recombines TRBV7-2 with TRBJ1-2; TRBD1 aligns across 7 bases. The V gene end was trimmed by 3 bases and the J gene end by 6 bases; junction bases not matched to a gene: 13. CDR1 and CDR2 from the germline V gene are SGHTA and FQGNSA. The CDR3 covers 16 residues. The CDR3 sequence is CASSLPPGTVTDGYTF. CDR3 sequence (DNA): TGTGCCAGCAGCTTGCCCCCCGGGACAGTGACCGATGGCTACACCTTC.

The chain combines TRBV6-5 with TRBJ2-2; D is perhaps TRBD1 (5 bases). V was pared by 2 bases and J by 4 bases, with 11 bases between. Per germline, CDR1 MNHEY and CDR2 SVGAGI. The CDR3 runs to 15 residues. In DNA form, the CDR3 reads TGTGCCAGCAGTTACGGCAGGGCGGCCACCGGGGAGCTGTTTTTT. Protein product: CASSYGRAATGELFF.

As DNA, the CDR3 is TGTGCCAGCACCGCGGGAAATTCACCCCTCCACTTT. Translation gives CASTAGNSPLHF. The chain employs TRBV6-5 and TRBJ1-6; unclear D gene. Trimming took 7 bases from V and 7 from J, leaving 8 bases between them. The CDR3 is made up of 12 amino acids. CDR1 and CDR2 (germline): MNHEY, SVGAGI.

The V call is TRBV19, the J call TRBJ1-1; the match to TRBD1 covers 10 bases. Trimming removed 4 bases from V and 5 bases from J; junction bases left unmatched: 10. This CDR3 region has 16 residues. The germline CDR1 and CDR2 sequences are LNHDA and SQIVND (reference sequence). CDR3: CASSTLPGQGPTEAFF. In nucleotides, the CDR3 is TGTGCCAGTAGTACCCTCCCGGGACAGGGGCCAACTGAAGCTTTCTTT.

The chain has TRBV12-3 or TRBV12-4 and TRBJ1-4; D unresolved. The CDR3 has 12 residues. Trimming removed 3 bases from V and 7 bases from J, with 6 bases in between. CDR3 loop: CASSFGFEKLFF. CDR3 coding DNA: TGTGCCAGCAGTTTCGGTTTTGAAAAACTGTTTTTT.

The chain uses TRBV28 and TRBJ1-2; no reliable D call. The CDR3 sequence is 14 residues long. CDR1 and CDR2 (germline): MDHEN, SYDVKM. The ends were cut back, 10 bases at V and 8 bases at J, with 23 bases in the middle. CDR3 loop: CATIEDVAVRGYTF. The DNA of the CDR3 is TGTGCCACGATAGAGGACGTGGCGGTCCGCGGCTACACCTTC.

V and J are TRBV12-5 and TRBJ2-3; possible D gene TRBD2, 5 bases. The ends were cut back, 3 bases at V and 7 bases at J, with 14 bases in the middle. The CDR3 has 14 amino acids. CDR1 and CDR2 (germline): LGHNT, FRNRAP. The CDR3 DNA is TGTGCTAGTGGTTTAGGTCTAGCCGGTCATACGCAGTATTTT. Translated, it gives CASGLGLAGHTQYF.

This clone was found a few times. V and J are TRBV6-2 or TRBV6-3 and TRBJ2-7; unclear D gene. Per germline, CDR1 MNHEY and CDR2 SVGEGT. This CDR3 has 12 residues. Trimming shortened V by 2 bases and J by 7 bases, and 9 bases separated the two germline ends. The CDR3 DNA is TGTGCCAGCAGTTACCAATATAGTGAGCAGTACTTC. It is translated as CASSYQYSEQYF.

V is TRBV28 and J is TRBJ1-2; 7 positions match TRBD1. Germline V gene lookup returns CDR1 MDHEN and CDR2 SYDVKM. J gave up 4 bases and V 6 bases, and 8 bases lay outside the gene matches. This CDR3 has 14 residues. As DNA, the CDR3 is TGTGCCAGCAGCAACCCCCACAGGGGCTATGGCTACACCTTC. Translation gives CASSNPHRGYGYTF.

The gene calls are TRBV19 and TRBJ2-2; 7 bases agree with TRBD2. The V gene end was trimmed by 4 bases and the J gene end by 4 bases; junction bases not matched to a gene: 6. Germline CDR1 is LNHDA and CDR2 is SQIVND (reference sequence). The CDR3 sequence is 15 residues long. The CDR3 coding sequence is TGTGCCAGTAGTAAATCCGGGACTATCACCGGGGAGCTGTTTTTT. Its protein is CASSKSGTITGELFF.

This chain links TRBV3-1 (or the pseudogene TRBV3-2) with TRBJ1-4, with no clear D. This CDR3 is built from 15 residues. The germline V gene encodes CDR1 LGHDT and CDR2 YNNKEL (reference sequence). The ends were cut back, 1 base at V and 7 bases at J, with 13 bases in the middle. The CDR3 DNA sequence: TGTGCCAGCAGCCAAGGTTTCGGCATCGGTGAAAAACTGTTTTTT. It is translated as CASSQGFGIGEKLFF.

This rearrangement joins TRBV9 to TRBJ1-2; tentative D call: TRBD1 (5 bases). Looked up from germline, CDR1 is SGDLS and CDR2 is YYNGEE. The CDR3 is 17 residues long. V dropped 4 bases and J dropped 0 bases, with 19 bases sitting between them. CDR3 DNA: TGTGCCAGCAGCCCGTACATCGCAGGGAAGACTAACTATGGCTACACCTTC. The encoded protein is CASSPYIAGKTNYGYTF.

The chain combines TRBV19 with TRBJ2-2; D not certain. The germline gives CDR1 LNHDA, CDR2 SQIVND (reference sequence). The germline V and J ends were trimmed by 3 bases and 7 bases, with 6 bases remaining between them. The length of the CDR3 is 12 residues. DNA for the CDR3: TGTGCCAGTAGTATTGGTGGCGGGGAGCTGTTTTTT. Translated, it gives CASSIGGGELFF.

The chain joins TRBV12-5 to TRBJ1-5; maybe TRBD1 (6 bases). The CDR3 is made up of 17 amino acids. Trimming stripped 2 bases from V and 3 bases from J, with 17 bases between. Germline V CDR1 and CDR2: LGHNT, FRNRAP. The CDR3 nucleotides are TGTGCTAGTGGTTTGTCCTCGACAAGGACAGCCAATCAGCCCCAGCATTTT. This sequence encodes CASGLSSTRTANQPQHF.

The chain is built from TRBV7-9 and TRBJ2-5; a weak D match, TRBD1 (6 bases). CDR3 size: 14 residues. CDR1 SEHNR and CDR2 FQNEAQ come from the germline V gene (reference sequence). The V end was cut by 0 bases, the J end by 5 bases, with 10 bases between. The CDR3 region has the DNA TGTGCCAGCAGCTTAGCGCTAGGGGGTGAGACCCAGTACTTC. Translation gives CASSLALGGETQYF.